This is a list of T cell receptor beta chains from one sample in a study of T cell responses to AZD1222 COVID-19 vaccine. The method was immunoSEQ multiplex PCR; TCRdb's version includes in-frame clones alone and lacks a portion of them. There are about 96,000 clones in the sample; under 90% occur only once, and roughly 25% lies in the top ten. Source: peripheral blood, taken on day 0 of AZD1222 vaccination. These TCRs come from an adult in good health. Each CDR3 is given with its conserved first and last residue. A D gene is named only where the DNA matches it firmly. Clone size is shown for a subset of rows, as once, few, many or a class of expanded clone.

d_call	v_call	j_call	clone_size	cdr3_nt	cdr3_aa
TRBD1	TRBV27	TRBJ2-7	few	TGTGCCAGCAGTTTAGGGCAGGGGGATCTAGACGAGCAGTACTTC	CASSLGQGDLDEQYF
NA	TRBV3-1/TRBV3-2	TRBJ2-1	NA	TGTGCCAGCAGCCAAGATCCCGGGAATGAGCAGTTCTTC	CASSQDPGNEQFF
NA	TRBV7-9	TRBJ2-7	NA	TGTGCCAGCAGCTTACAGGAGAGCTCCTACGAGCAGTACTTC	CASSLQESSYEQYF
NA	TRBV28	TRBJ1-5	NA	TGTGCCAGCAGCCCCCTTGGGACGCCCCAGCATTTT	CASSPLGTPQHF
TRBD1	TRBV10-3	TRBJ2-7	NA	TGTGCCATCAGCGGGACAGGTGGCGACGAGCAGTACTTC	CAISGTGGDEQYF
TRBD1	TRBV5-5	TRBJ1-2	few	TGTGCCAGTGCGACAGGGGTTACTAACTATGGCTACACCTTC	CASATGVTNYGYTF
TRBD2	TRBV5-8	TRBJ2-5	NA	TGTGCCAGCCACCCCGGGACTAGTAGAGAGACCCAGTACTTC	CASHPGTSRETQYF
NA	TRBV6-5	TRBJ2-7	once	TGTGCCAGCATGACCGGGTTAGGAGGCTACGAGCAGTACTTC	CASMTGLGGYEQYF
TRBD2	TRBV6-5	TRBJ2-7	NA	TGTGCCAGCAGTTACCGGGGGACTAGCGGACTTTACGAGCAGTACTTC	CASSYRGTSGLYEQYF
NA	TRBV24-1	TRBJ1-1	NA	TGTGCCACCAGTGACGGACACAACACTGAAGCTTTCTTT	CATSDGHNTEAFF
TRBD1	TRBV6-5	TRBJ1-2	NA	TGTGCCAGCAGTTACCGGGGGACAGGGCTGAACTATGGCTACACCTTC	CASSYRGTGLNYGYTF
TRBD1	TRBV19	TRBJ2-3	NA	TGTGCCAGTAGCACCACAGGGGCGGAAGATACGCAGTATTTT	CASSTTGAEDTQYF
NA	TRBV25-1	TRBJ1-4	NA	TGTGCCAGCAGTGAAGTTCTCGGCCGTGAAAAACTGTTTTTT	CASSEVLGREKLFF
NA	TRBV7-2	TRBJ2-3	NA	TGTGCCAGCAGCTTAGTGACCCTTTCTACGCAGTATTTT	CASSLVTLSTQYF
NA	TRBV7-8	TRBJ2-7	NA	TGTGCCAGCAGCTTAGTACAGGGAGAATCCTACGAGCAGTACTTC	CASSLVQGESYEQYF
TRBD1	TRBV19	TRBJ1-5	NA	TGTGCCAGTAGTATGACAGGGGGCAGGGGGCAGCCCCAGCATTTT	CASSMTGGRGQPQHF
NA	TRBV15	TRBJ2-1	once	TGTGCCACCAGCGGGGGGGCCCTCCATGAGCAGTTCTTC	CATSGGALHEQFF
TRBD1	TRBV4-2	TRBJ2-5	once	TGTGCCAGCAGCCAAGCCGGGACAGGGGGCGAAGAGACCCAGTACTTC	CASSQAGTGGEETQYF